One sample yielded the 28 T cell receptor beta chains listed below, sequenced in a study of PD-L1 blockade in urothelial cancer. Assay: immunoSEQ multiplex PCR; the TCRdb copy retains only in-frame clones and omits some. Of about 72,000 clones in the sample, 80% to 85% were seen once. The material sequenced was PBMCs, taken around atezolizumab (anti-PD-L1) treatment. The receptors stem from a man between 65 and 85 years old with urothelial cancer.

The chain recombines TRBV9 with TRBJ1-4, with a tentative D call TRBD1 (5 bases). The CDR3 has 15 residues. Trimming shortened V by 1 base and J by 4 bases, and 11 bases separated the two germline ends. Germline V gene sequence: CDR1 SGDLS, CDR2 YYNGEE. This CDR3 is CASSVSAGGNEKLFF. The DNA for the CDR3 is TGTGCCAGCAGCGTAAGTGCCGGGGGTAATGAAAAACTGTTTTTT.

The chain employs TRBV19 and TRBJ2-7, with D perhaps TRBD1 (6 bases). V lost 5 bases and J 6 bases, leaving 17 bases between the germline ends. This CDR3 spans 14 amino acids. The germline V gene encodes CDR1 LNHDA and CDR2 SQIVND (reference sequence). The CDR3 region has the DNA TGTGCCAGTAGTGCTCAGGGGTTTAGAAGCGAGCAGTACTTC. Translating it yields CASSAQGFRSEQYF.

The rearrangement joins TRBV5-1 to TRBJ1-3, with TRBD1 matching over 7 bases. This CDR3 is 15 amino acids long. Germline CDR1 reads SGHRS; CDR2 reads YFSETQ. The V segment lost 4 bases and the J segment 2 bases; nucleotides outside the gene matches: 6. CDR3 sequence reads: CASSPDRAAGNTIYF. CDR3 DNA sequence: TGCGCCAGCAGCCCAGACAGGGCAGCTGGAAACACCATATATTTT.

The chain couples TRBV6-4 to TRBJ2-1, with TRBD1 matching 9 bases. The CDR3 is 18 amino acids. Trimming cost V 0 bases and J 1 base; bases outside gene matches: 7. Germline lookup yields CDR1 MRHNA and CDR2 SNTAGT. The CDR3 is CASSDSRDRVLSYNEQFF. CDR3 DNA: TGTGCCAGCAGTGACTCCAGGGACAGGGTATTGTCCTACAATGAGCAGTTCTTC.

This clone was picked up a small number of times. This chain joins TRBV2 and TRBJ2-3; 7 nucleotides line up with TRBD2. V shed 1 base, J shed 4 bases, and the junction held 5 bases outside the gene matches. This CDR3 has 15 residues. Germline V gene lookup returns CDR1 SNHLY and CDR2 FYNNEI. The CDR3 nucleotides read TGTGCCAGCAGTGAAGAGGCGGGAGCCTCAGATACGCAGTATTTT. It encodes CASSEEAGASDTQYF.

CDR3: CASGQVNSGNTIYF. Written as DNA, the CDR3 is TGTGCCTCGGGACAGGTGAACTCTGGAAACACCATATATTTT. This rearrangement joins TRBV10-3 to TRBJ1-3; 8 bases map to TRBD1. This CDR3 contains 14 residues. V lost 11 bases and J lost 0; bases outside the gene matches: 6. Germline CDR1 and CDR2: ENHRY and SYGVKD.

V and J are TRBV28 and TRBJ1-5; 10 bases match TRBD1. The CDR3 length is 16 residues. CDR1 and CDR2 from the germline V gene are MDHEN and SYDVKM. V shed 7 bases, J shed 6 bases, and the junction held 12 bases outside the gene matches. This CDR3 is CASTPGGQGISQPQHF. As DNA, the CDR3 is TGTGCCAGCACCCCTGGGGGACAGGGGATCTCTCAGCCCCAGCATTTT.

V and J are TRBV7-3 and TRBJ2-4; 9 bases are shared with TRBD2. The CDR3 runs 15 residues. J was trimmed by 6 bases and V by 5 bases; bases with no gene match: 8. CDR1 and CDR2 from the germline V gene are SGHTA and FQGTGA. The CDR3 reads CASSPGAGGPNIQYF. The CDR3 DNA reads TGTGCCAGCAGCCCCGGGGCGGGAGGGCCAAACATTCAGTACTTC.

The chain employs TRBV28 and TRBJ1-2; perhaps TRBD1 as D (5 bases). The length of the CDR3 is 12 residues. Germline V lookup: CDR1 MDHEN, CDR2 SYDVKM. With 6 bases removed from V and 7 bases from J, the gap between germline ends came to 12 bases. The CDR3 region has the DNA TGTGCCAGCAGGGGGGGGTTCGTTGGCTACACCTTC. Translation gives CASRGGFVGYTF.

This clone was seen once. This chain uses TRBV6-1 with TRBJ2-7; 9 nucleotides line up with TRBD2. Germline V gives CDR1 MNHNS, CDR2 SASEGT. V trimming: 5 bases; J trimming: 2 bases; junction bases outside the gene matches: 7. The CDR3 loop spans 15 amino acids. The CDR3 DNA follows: TGTGCCAGCAGTCTAGAGGCTAGCGGGACCTACGAGCAGTACTTC. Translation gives CASSLEASGTYEQYF.

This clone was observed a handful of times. This CDR3 is CAISSSGREDTGELFF. Written as DNA, the CDR3 is TGTGCCATTTCTAGTAGCGGGAGGGAAGACACCGGGGAGCTGTTTTTT. This rearrangement joins TRBV10-3 to TRBJ2-2, with 11 positions matching TRBD2. This CDR3 has 16 amino acids. The V and J ends lost 9 bases and 3 bases, in that order; junction bases with no gene match: 9. From germline, CDR1 is ENHRY and CDR2 SYGVKD.

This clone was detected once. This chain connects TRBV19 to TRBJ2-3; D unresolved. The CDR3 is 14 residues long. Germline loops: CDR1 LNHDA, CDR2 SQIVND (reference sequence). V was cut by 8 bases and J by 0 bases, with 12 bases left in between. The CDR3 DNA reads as TGTGCCAGTCGACCTCGGAGTAGCACAGATACGCAGTATTTT. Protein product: CASRPRSSTDTQYF.

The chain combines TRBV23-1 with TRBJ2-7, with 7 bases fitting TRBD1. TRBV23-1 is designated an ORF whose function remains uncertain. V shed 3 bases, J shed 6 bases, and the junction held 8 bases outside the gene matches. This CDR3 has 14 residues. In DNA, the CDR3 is TGCGCCAGCAGTCAGCGAGACAGGGTTGGCGAGCAGTACTTC. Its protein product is CASSQRDRVGEQYF.

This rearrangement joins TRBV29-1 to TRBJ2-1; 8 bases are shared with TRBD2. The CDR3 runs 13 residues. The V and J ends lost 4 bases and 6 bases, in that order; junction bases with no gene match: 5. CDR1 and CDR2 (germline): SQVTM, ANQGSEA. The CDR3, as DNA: TGCAGCGTTGCTACGAGCGGGAGCAATGAGCAGTTCTTC. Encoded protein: CSVATSGSNEQFF.

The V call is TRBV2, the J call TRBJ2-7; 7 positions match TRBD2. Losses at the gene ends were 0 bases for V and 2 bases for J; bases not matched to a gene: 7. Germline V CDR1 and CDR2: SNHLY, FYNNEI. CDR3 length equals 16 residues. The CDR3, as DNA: TGTGCCAGCAGTGAAGCTAGGCTAGCGGAGACCTACGAGCAGTACTTC. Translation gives CASSEARLAETYEQYF. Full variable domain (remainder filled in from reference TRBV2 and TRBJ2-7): EPEVTQTPSHQVTQMGQEVILRCVPISNHLYFYWYRQILGQKVEFLVSFYNNEISEKSEIFDDQFSVERPDGSNFTLKIRSTKLEDSAMYFCASSEARLAETYEQYFGPGTRLTVT.

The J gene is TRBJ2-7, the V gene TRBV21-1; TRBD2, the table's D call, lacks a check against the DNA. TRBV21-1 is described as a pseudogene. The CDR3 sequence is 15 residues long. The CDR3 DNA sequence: TGTGCCAGCAGCAAAGCGCGGGGGGGGCGCTACGAGCAGTACTTC. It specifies CASSKARGGRYEQYF.

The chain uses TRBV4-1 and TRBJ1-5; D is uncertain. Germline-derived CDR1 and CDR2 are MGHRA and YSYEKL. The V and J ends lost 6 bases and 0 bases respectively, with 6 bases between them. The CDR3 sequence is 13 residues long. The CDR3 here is CASSQYSNQPQHF. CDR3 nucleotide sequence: TGCGCCAGCAGTCAGTATAGCAATCAGCCCCAGCATTTT.

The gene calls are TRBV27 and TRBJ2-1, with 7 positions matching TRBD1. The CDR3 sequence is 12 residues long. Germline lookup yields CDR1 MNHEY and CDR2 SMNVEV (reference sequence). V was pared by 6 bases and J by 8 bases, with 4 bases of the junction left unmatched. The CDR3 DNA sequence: TGTGCCAGCAGCCCACAGGGGTATGAGCAGTTCTTC. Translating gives CASSPQGYEQFF.

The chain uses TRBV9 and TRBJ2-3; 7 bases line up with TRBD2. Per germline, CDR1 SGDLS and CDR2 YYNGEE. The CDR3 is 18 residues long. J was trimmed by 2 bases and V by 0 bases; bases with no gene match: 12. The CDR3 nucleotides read TGTGCCAGCAGCGTAGGCCCCCCTCTAGCGGTAGCCACAGATACGCAGTATTTT. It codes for CASSVGPPLAVATDTQYF.

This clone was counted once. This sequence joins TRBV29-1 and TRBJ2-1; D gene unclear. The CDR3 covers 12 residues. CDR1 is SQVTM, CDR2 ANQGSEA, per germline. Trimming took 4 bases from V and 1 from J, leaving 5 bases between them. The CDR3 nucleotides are TGCAGCGTTGGCGTATCCTACAATGAGCAGTTCTTC. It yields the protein CSVGVSYNEQFF.

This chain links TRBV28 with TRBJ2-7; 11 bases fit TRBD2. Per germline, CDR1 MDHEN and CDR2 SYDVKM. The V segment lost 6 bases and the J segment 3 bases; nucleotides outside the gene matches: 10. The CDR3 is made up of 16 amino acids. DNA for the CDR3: TGTGCCAGCAGGTCTCCTCCGGGGACTAGCGGCTACGAGCAGTACTTC. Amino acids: CASRSPPGTSGYEQYF.

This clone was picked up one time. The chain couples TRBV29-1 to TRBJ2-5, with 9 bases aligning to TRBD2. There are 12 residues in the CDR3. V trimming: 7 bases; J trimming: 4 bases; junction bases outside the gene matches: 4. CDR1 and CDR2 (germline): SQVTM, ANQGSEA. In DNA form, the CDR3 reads TGCAGCGCCCCGACTAGCGGAGAGACCCAGTACTTC. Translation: CSAPTSGETQYF.

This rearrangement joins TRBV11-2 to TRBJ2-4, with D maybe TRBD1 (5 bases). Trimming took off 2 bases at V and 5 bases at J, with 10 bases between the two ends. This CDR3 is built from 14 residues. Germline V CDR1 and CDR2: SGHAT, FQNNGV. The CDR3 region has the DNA TGTGCCAGCAGCTTACAAGGGGTTGAAAACATTCAGTACTTC. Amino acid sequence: CASSLQGVENIQYF. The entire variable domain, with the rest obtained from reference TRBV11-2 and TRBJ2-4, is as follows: EAGVAQSPRYKIIEKRQSVAFWCNPISGHATLYWYQQILGQGPKLLIQFQNNGVVDDSQLPKDRFSAERLKGVDSTLKIQPAKLEDSAVYLCASSLQGVENIQYFGAGTRLSVL.

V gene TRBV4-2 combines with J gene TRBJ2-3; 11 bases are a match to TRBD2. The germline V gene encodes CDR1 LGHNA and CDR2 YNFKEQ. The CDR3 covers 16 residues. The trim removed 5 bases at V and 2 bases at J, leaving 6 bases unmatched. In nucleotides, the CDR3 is TGTGCCAGCAGCTCGCTGACTAGCGGGACCACAGATACGCAGTATTTT. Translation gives CASSSLTSGTTDTQYF.

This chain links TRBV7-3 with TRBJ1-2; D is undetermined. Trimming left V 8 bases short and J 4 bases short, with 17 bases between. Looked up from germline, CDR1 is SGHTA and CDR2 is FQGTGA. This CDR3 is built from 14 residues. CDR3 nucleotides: TGTGCCAGCGCTTCAAAGGACTTGGGCTATGGCTACACCTTC. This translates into CASASKDLGYGYTF.

The CDR3 nucleotides read TGCGCCAGCAGCCAGACCCAAAGGGGCCGCTACTATGGCTACACCTTC. Protein product: CASSQTQRGRYYGYTF. The rearrangement joins TRBV4-1 to TRBJ1-2; tentatively, D is TRBD1 (5 bases). The germline V gene has CDR1 MGHRA and CDR2 YSYEKL. V was trimmed by 3 bases and J by 3 bases, leaving 17 bases between them. This CDR3 is built from 16 residues.

This chain's CDR3 is CASSLRGGAGEAFF. Written as DNA, the CDR3 is TGTGCCAGCAGTTTAAGGGGGGGTGCAGGTGAAGCTTTCTTT. The chain couples TRBV28 to TRBJ1-1, with D possibly being TRBD1 (6 bases). V was trimmed by 2 bases and J by 7 bases, leaving 14 bases between them. This CDR3 region has 14 residues. Germline V lookup: CDR1 MDHEN, CDR2 SYDVKM.

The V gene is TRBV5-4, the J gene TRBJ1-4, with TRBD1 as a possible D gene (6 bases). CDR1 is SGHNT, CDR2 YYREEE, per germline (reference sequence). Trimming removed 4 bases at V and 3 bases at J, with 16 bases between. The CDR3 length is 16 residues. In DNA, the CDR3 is TGTGCCAGCAGCCAAGGGACACGGACTGCTAATGAAAAACTGTTTTTT. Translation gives CASSQGTRTANEKLFF.